These 5 T cell receptor beta chains share one sample of origin, sequenced in a study of CD8 T cells in ankylosing spondylitis. TCRdb recomputed calls from the 5' RACE reads with MiXCR, one row per CDR3 protein. The profile shows roughly 150,000 distinct CDR3 sequences, just over 9.5% of them singletons. Sequencing was done on a sample of blood, either unsorted or a sorted T cell fraction (not recorded which). The source of these receptors is a female donor with ankylosing spondylitis or in good health (not recorded which).

This clonotype has just a few counts. J is TRBJ2-7 and V is TRBV30; 13 bases align to TRBD2. The CDR3 sequence is 15 residues long. With V trimmed by 3 bases and J by 5 bases, 7 bases remained unmatched. CDR1 is GTSNPN, CDR2 SVGIG, per germline (reference sequence). The CDR3 coding sequence is TGTGCCTGGAGGGGGACTAGCGGGAACATTCACGAGCAGTACTTC. It encodes CAWRGTSGNIHEQYF.

This chain links TRBV6-1 with TRBJ2-2; 10 nucleotides line up with TRBD1. The CDR3 consists of 16 residues. V was pared by 4 bases and J by 3 bases, with 5 bases of the junction left unmatched. In germline, CDR1 is MNHNS, CDR2 SASEGT. The CDR3 nucleotides read TGTGCCAGCAGTGGGGACAGGGGATACTACACCGGGGAGCTGTTTTTT. This sequence encodes CASSGDRGYYTGELFF.

This clonotype has just a few counts. V and J are TRBV29-1 and TRBJ1-1, with 8 bases aligning to TRBD1. Trimming took 0 bases from V and 1 from J; bases not matched to a gene: 4. The CDR3 length is 15 residues. The germline V gene encodes CDR1 SQVTM and CDR2 ANQGSEA. The CDR3 DNA sequence: TGCAGCGTTGAAGATGATGACAGGGGGAACACTGAAGCTTTCTTT. Its protein is CSVEDDDRGNTEAFF.

This sequence joins TRBV20-1 and TRBJ2-7; D gene ambiguous. The CDR3 loop spans 15 amino acids. The germline V and J ends were trimmed by 0 bases and 0 bases, with 12 bases remaining between them. Germline loops: CDR1 DFQATT, CDR2 SNEGSKA (reference sequence). CDR3 amino acids: CSAREAPPSSYEQYF. The DNA for the CDR3 is TGCAGTGCTAGAGAGGCCCCCCCGAGCTCCTACGAGCAGTACTTC.

In its sample, this clonotype was seen a few times. The chain is built from TRBV15 and TRBJ2-4; 9 bases are shared with TRBD2. The V gene end was trimmed by 4 bases and the J gene end by 8 bases; junction bases not matched to a gene: 18. This CDR3 region has 18 residues. Germline V gene sequence: CDR1 LNHNV, CDR2 YYDKDF (reference sequence). The CDR3 DNA follows: TGTGCCACCAGCAAGACGGCTAGCGGGAACTCCGGGGTAGACATTCAGTACTTC. It codes for CATSKTASGNSGVDIQYF.